This T cell receptor (beta chain) is drawn from a study of blood T cell repertoires in COVID-19. V dropped 6 bases and J dropped 2 bases, with 11 bases sitting between them. This CDR3 has 14 amino acids. CDR1 and CDR2 (germline): MNHEY, SMNVEV (reference sequence). Study members were between roughly 18 and 100 years old and lived in 20 to 25 US regions. Donors in Cohort 3 counted as recovered after two negative PCRs, clearance, or symptom resolution. In the authors' workflow: Estimated nucleated cell counts came from reference gene primer amplification. Data came from immunoSEQ multiplex PCR; TCRdb stores just in-frame clones and leaves some out. V and J calls and clone size are as listed in that table; D and trimming were resolved from the DNA. The sample lists fewer than 450,000 clones, about 90% occurring once.

The chain is built from TRBV27 and TRBJ2-1; tentatively, D is TRBD2 (5 bases). The specimen sequenced was PBMCs or T cells enriched from blood (not recorded which). The receptor comes from a man between 18 and 29 years old who had recovered from COVID-19. The CDR3 sequence is CASSPSGPYNEQFF. For the CDR3, the DNA is TGTGCCAGCAGCCCAAGCGGTCCCTACAATGAGCAGTTCTTC.